The rows below give T cell receptor delta chains drawn from one sample of a study of Vδ1+ human thymocytes. TCRdb redid clone calling on the multiplex PCR reads using CATT. The sample records some 73,000 delta-chain clones, around 30% being singletons. The sequenced material came from Vdelta1+ gamma-delta thymocytes from the thymus. The receptors come from a boy in the first two years of life who had congenital heart surgery. Each CDR3 is given with its conserved first and last residue. The D gene is left open where the match is weak. Size tells how often a clone was seen (once, few, many) or the class of an expanded clone, and some rows leave it out.

j_call d_call clone_size v_call cdr3_aa cdr3_nt
TRDJ1 TRDD3 few TRDV1 CALGDPVSAWGTITDKLIF TGTGCTCTTGGGGACCCCGTCTCCGCTTGGGGGACGATCACCGATAAACTCATCTTT
TRDJ1 TRDD3 . TRDV1 CALGAPFLRTGGFDTDKLIF TGTGCTCTTGGGGCGCCCTTCCTCCGGACTGGGGGATTTGACACCGATAAACTCATCTTT
TRDJ1 TRDD3 few TRDV2 CATYWGIVSDKLIF TGTGCCACTTACTGGGGGATTGTATCCGATAAACTCATCTTT
TRDJ1 TRDD3 . TRDV1 CALGDSLLRLGDTRLVAVATDKLIF TGTGCTCTTGGGGACTCCCTACTTCGGCTTGGGGATACGCGCCTAGTGGCCGTTGCCACCGATAAACTCATCTTT
TRDJ1 . . TRDV1 CALGEGEGPSFHFGDKVPDKLIF TGTGCTCTTGGGGAAGGAGAAGGCCCTTCCTTTCATTTCGGGGATAAAGTCCCCGATAAACTCATCTTT
TRDJ1 . . TRDV1 CALGEKKDPSLAGGFLVVTDKLIF TGTGCTCTTGGGGAAAAAAAAGACCCTTCCCTGGCCGGGGGATTCCTAGTAGTCACCGATAAACTCATCTTT
TRDJ1 . . TRDV1 CALGDKSLGTLPYTDKLIF TGTGCTCTTGGGGATAAGTCCCTGGGGACCCTGCCTTACACCGATAAACTCATCTTT
TRDJ1 . . TRDV1 CALGELTHFGELIF TGTGCTCTTGGGGAACTTACCCACTTCGGGGAACTCATCTTT
TRDJ1 TRDD3 . TRDV1 CALGELVAYWGIRDNTDKLIF TGTGCTCTTGGGGAACTTGTGGCATACTGGGGGATACGTGACAACACCGATAAACTCATCTTT
TRDJ1 . . TRDV1 CALGDPWSADKLIF TGTGCTCTTGGGGACCCCTGGTCTGCCGATAAACTCATCTTT
TRDJ1 TRDD3 . TRDV1 CALGDRPFPASGGYRPDKLIF TGTGCTCTTGGGGACCGACCCTTCCCCGCCTCTGGGGGATACCGCCCCGATAAACTCATCTTT
TRDJ1 TRDD3 few TRDV1 CALGEGILTGGYECGDKLIF TGTGCTCTTGGGGAAGGGATTCTTACTGGGGGATACGAGTGTGGCGATAAACTCATCTTT
TRDJ1 . . TRDV1 CALGEPILRGETDKLIF TGTGCTCTTGGGGAACCCATCCTACGGGGAGAAACCGATAAACTCATCTTT
TRDJ1 TRDD3 few TRDV1 CALGEAWRLGFTDKLIF TGTGCTCTTGGGGAAGCGTGGCGACTGGGGTTCACCGATAAACTCATCTTT
TRDJ1 TRDD3 . TRDV1 CALGERHLLGIRTWSDKLIF TGTGCTCTTGGGGAAAGACACCTACTAGGGATACGCACTTGGTCTGATAAACTCATCTTT
TRDJ1 TRDD3 few TRDV1 CALGERRSSWGIYPSGDKLIF TGTGCTCTTGGGGAACGTCGGTCCTCCTGGGGGATCTACCCCTCAGGGGATAAACTCATCTTT
TRDJ1 TRDD3 . TRDV1 CALGKKFPIMYWGYTDKLIF TGTGCTCTTGGGAAGAAATTCCCGATTATGTACTGGGGGTACACCGATAAACTCATCTTT
TRDJ1 . few TRDV1 CALGEPGSTDKLIF TGTGCTCTTGGGGAACCCGGATCCACCGATAAACTCATCTTT
TRDJ1 TRDD3 few TRDV1 CALGELPNTWGIVIF TGTGCTCTTGGGGAGCTTCCTAACACCTGGGGGATAGTCATCTTT
TRDJ1 TRDD3 few TRDV1 CALGEPTGGYSPLGTDKLIF TGTGCTCTTGGGGAACCCACTGGGGGTTACTCACCCCTCGGGACCGATAAACTCATCTTT
TRDJ1 TRDD3 . TRDV1 CALGGYPSARGIHTDKLIF TGTGCTCTTGGGGGCTACCCCAGCGCCCGGGGGATACACACCGATAAACTCATCTTT
TRDJ1 TRDD3 few TRDV1 CALGEPTLGDTRNTDKLIF TGTGCTCTTGGGGAACCGACACTGGGGGATACAAGGAACACCGATAAACTCATCTTT
TRDJ1 . few TRDV1 CALGELDGGGRGRTDKLIF TGTGCTCTTGGGGAACTGGATGGAGGGGGTCGAGGTCGAACCGATAAACTCATCTTT
TRDJ1 TRDD3 . TRDV1 CALGEPSRPAHHVGGYDADKLIF TGTGCTCTTGGGGAACCCTCCCGTCCGGCGCATCATGTGGGGGGATACGATGCCGATAAACTCATCTTT
TRDJ1 TRDD3 . TRDV1 CALGEVSIPLLGDAGTDKLIF TGTGCTCTTGGGGAAGTGTCGATCCCCTTACTGGGGGATGCTGGCACCGATAAACTCATCTTT
TRDJ1 TRDD3 few TRDV1 CALGELYPAFVLGDRASYTDKLIF TGTGCTCTTGGGGAACTCTATCCCGCCTTTGTACTGGGGGATAGGGCTTCGTACACCGATAAACTCATCTTT
TRDJ1 TRDD2 . TRDV1 CALGLFSSYVGDPRTDKLIF TGTGCTCTTGGCCTTTTTTCTTCCTACGTCGGGGATCCGCGGACCGATAAACTCATCTTT
TRDJ1 TRDD3 . TRDV2 CATPWGIKGGELIF TGTGCCACCCCCTGGGGGATTAAGGGAGGTGAACTCATCTTT
TRDJ1 TRDD3 . TRDV1 CALGEIASYLWPGGYTDKLIF TGTGCTCTTGGGGAAATTGCTTCTTACCTCTGGCCTGGGGGATACACCGATAAACTCATCTTT
TRDJ1 . . TRDV1 CALGESASPSGPRSKLIF TGTGCTCTTGGGGAATCCGCATCACCGTCTGGGCCCCGAAGTAAACTCATCTTT
TRDJ1 TRDD3 once TRDV1 CALGERKGGGSGKLIF TGTGCTCTTGGGGAACGCAAAGGTGGGGGATCCGGTAAACTCATCTTT
TRDJ1 TRDD3 . TRDV1 CALGGQGLSYMYWGILHKLIF TGTGCTCTTGGGGGTCAAGGCCTTTCCTACATGTACTGGGGGATACTCCATAAACTCATCTTT
TRDJ1 . few TRDV1 CALGDPKGTGATYTDKLIF TGTGCTCTTGGGGACCCCAAAGGCACTGGAGCCACGTACACCGATAAACTCATCTTT
TRDJ1 TRDD3 . TRDV1 CALGELYGDNTDKLIF TGTGCTCTTGGGGAACTTTACGGGGATAACACCGATAAACTCATCTTT
TRDJ1 TRDD3 few TRDV1 CALGEVRSFLPVLGDTDKLIF TGTGCTCTTGGGGAAGTTCGGTCCTTCCTCCCCGTGCTGGGGGATACCGATAAACTCATCTTT
TRDJ1 TRDD3 . TRDV1 CALGERQALTPLILGDTKDKLIF TGTGCTCTTGGGGAACGTCAGGCCCTTACTCCGCTAATACTGGGGGATACTAAGGATAAACTCATCTTT